These 11 T cell receptor beta chains originate from one sample sequenced in a study of blood T cell repertoires in COVID-19. Only in-frame clones appear in the TCRdb table, and some are missing; sequencing was by immunoSEQ multiplex PCR. This sample has roughly 150,000 clones, with 85% to 90% found just once. The specimen sequenced was peripheral blood. The receptors here all came from a man aged 50 to 59 who had recovered from COVID-19.

The chain combines TRBV6-5 with TRBJ2-1, with 7 nucleotides matching TRBD1. Losses at the gene ends were 3 bases for V and 0 bases for J; bases not matched to a gene: 5. The germline CDR1 and CDR2 sequences are MNHEY and SVGAGI. CDR3 length: 16 amino acids. The CDR3 is CASSYSGTVSYNEQFF. The CDR3 DNA sequence: TGTGCCAGCAGTTATTCCGGGACAGTCTCCTACAATGAGCAGTTCTTC.

V usage is TRBV11-1 and J usage is TRBJ1-2, with D unresolved. The germline V gene has CDR1 SGHAT and CDR2 FQDESV (reference sequence). This CDR3 is 13 amino acids long. V was clipped by 6 bases and J by 1 base, with 9 bases between them. The CDR3 reads CASSLTDNYGYTF. Written as DNA, the CDR3 is TGTGCCAGCAGTTTAACAGATAACTATGGCTACACCTTC.

The chain carries TRBV6-2 or TRBV6-3 and TRBJ2-1; the match to TRBD2 covers 8 bases. Germline assignment: CDR1 MNHEY and CDR2 SVGEGT. The V gene end was trimmed by 2 bases and the J gene end by 6 bases; junction bases not matched to a gene: 6. This CDR3 has 15 amino acids. As DNA, the CDR3 is TGTGCCAGCAGTTACGTTCTAGCGGGTCGCAATGAGCAGTTCTTC. This gives the protein CASSYVLAGRNEQFF.

The chain couples TRBV9 to TRBJ2-3; D is perhaps TRBD2 (6 bases). The germline gives CDR1 SGDLS, CDR2 YYNGEE. The V end lost 4 bases, the J end lost 7 bases, and 25 bases lay between the germline ends. The CDR3 spans 17 residues. Here the CDR3 reads CASSLSPGGRQPYTQYF. In DNA form, the CDR3 reads TGTGCCAGCAGCCTCTCCCCCGGGGGACGGCAACCATATACGCAGTATTTT.

The V and J genes are TRBV12-5 and TRBJ2-2; 10 bases fit TRBD1. The CDR3 covers 20 residues. Germline CDR1 LGHNT, CDR2 FRNRAP. J was trimmed by 4 bases and V by 3 bases; bases with no gene match: 17. CDR3 nucleotides: TGTGCTAGTGGTTTTGTAGCCGGGACAGGGGTCCGAATGGGCACCGGGGAGCTGTTTTTT. It codes for CASGFVAGTGVRMGTGELFF. Full variable domain (remainder filled in from reference TRBV12-5 and TRBJ2-2): DARVTQTPRHKVTEMGQEVTMRCQPILGHNTVFWYRQTMMQGLELLAYFRNRAPLDDSGMPKDRFSAEMPDATLATLKIQPSEPRDSAVYFCASGFVAGTGVRMGTGELFFGEGSRLTVL.

The chain links TRBV27 to TRBJ2-3; TRBD2 might be the D (5 bases). CDR1 and CDR2 (germline): MNHEY, SMNVEV (reference sequence). With 4 bases removed from V and 4 bases from J, the gap between germline ends came to 12 bases. The CDR3 has 14 amino acids. Here the CDR3 reads CASSSRGPADTQYF. The CDR3 DNA reads TGTGCCAGCAGTTCTAGAGGGCCGGCAGATACGCAGTATTTT.

The CDR3 region is CASSLGRQADSPLHF. CDR3 nucleotide sequence: TGTGCCAGCAGCTTAGGACGACAGGCAGATTCACCCCTCCACTTT. The rearrangement joins TRBV7-9 to TRBJ1-6; D may be TRBD1 (6 bases). Per germline, CDR1 SEHNR and CDR2 FQNEAQ (reference sequence). Trimming left V 1 base short and J 8 bases short, with 12 bases between. The CDR3 is 15 residues long.

This rearrangement joins TRBV6-5 to TRBJ1-5, with D maybe TRBD1 (5 bases). The V end lost 7 bases, the J end lost 1 base, and 14 bases lay between the germline ends. The CDR3 is 15 residues long. Germline-derived CDR1 and CDR2 are MNHEY and SVGAGI. The CDR3 DNA sequence: TGTGCCAGCATCGCCAGGGTGGGGAGCAATCAGCCCCAGCATTTT. As protein: CASIARVGSNQPQHF.

The rearrangement links TRBV19 to TRBJ2-1; 12 bases agree with TRBD1. The CDR3 spans 15 residues. Trimming removed 5 bases from V and 5 bases from J; junction bases left unmatched: 4. CDR1 is LNHDA, CDR2 SQIVND, per germline (reference sequence). CDR3 sequence: CASSSGTGGHNEQFF. The CDR3 DNA follows: TGTGCCAGTAGTTCCGGGACAGGGGGCCACAATGAGCAGTTCTTC.

This chain connects TRBV4-3 to TRBJ2-2; 7 bases are shared with TRBD1. The CDR3 has 15 amino acids. J lost 3 bases, V lost 4 bases, and 5 bases had no gene match. Germline-derived CDR1 and CDR2 are LGHNA and YSLEER. The CDR3 is CASSLGQPYTGELFF. CDR3 nucleotide sequence: TGCGCCAGCAGCCTGGGACAGCCGTACACCGGGGAGCTGTTTTTT.

The CDR3 region is CASTPGAMLYQPQHF. Written as DNA, the CDR3 is TGTGCCAGTACCCCTGGAGCTATGCTCTATCAGCCCCAGCATTTT. The gene calls are TRBV19 and TRBJ1-5; D remains ambiguous. CDR3 length: 15 residues. CDR1 and CDR2 (germline): LNHDA, SQIVND (reference sequence). Trimming took off 7 bases at V and 5 bases at J, with 18 bases between the two ends. The full variable domain, with the rest looked up from reference TRBV19 and TRBJ1-5, is DGGITQSPKYLFRKEGQNVTLSCEQNLNHDAMYWYRQDPGQGLRLIYYSQIVNDFQKGDIAEGYSVSREKKESFPLTVTSAQKNPTAFYLCASTPGAMLYQPQHFGDGTRLSIL.